What follows describes a single TCR beta chain. Sequencing used immunoSEQ multiplex PCR; TCRdb keeps in-frame clones, though not all of them. The repertoire holds more than 300,000 clones, with around 87% as singletons. This sample was taken from a study of blood T cell repertoires in COVID-19. V was pared by 2 bases and J by 4 bases, with 8 bases of the junction left unmatched. The CDR3 is 15 residues long. CDR1 is SGHRS, CDR2 YFSETQ, per germline. The receptor's source is a woman in her thirties with COVID-19, enrolled during active disease. Specimen: peripheral blood. V and J are TRBV5-1 and TRBJ2-7; 8 bases map to TRBD2. The CDR3 region has the DNA TGCGCCAGCAGCTTCTACACTAGCGGACCATACGAGCAGTACTTC. The encoded protein is CASSFYTSGPYEQYF.